This T cell receptor (beta chain) was sequenced in a study of blood T cell repertoires in COVID-19. This CDR3 is built from 14 residues. In germline, CDR1 is ENHRY, CDR2 SYGVKD. Assay used: immunoSEQ multiplex PCR; TCRdb lists only in-frame clones, some missing. The repertoire has a few hundred thousand clones, 87% of them found once; the top ten carry less than 6%. Recruits, aged roughly 18 to 95 years, lived in 25 or so US areas. In regard to this clone: The junction and the germline gene differ at one end; a read error may be behind it.

What was sequenced was PBMCs or T cells enriched from blood (not recorded which). This clonotype was obtained from a woman aged 25 to 39 who had recovered from COVID-19. The V and J genes are TRBV10-3 and TRBJ1-3; 11 bases are a match to TRBD1. The CDR3 here is CAINEDRGRNTIYF. The CDR3 DNA reads TGTGCCATCAATGAGGACAGGGGGCGAAACACCATATATTTT.